This T cell receptor beta chain was sequenced during a study of radiation and T cells in renal cell carcinoma. Study findings and constraints: Baseline intratumoral clonotype presence is unknown without pretreatment biopsies.

Germline CDR1 reads LGHNA; CDR2 reads YNFKEQ. Trimming took 1 base from V and 6 from J, leaving 9 bases between them. This CDR3 is built from 14 residues. The sample's time point: blood 4 weeks post-SBRT, at nephrectomy. The treatment was: 15 Gy SBRT to primary tumor, nephrectomy 4 weeks later. Nephrectomy followed 15 Gy stereotactic body radiation by 4 weeks. The tumor was a clear cell renal cell carcinoma. In regard to this clone: Its specificity is unknown.

The method was immunoSEQ multiplex PCR; TCRdb's version includes in-frame clones alone and lacks a portion of them. The sample lists roughly 90,000 clones, over 80% seen once, with roughly 8.8% in the top ten. The specimen comprised blood, sampled from a patient whose treatment included radiotherapy and nephrectomy. This receptor was identified in a man aged 50 to 60 with renal cell carcinoma. The V call is TRBV4-2, the J call TRBJ2-2; D unresolved. The CDR3 sequence: CASSQGGLAGELFF. Here the CDR3 DNA reads TGTGCCAGCAGCCAAGGGGGTTTAGCCGGGGAGCTGTTTTTT.